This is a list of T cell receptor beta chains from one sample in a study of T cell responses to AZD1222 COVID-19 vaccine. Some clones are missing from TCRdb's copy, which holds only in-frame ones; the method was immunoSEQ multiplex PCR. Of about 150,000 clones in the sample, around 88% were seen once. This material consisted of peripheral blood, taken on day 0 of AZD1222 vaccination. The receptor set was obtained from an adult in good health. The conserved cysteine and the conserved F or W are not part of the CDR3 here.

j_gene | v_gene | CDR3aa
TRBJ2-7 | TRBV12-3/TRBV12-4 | ASSGGTYEQY
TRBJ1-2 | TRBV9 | ASSPGGGQGNYGYT
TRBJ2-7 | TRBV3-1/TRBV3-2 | ASSQALAGVPYEQY
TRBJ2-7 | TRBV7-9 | ASSFTDSYEQY
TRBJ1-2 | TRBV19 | ASSLRQSNYGYT
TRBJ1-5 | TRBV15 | ATSRVAERGQPQH
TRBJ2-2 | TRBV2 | ASSLVGLAAGELF
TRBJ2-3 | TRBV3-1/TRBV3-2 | ASSQVTSDTQY
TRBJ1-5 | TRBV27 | ASSLVRGYNQPQH
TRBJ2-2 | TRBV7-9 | ASSLPRNTGELF
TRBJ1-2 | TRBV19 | ASRGVLYGYT
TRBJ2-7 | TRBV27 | ASSPTVGHVGEQY
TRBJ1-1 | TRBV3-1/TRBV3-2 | ASSPRGTEAF
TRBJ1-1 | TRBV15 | ATSRDRVGNTEAF
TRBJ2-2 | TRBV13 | ASSLQTSGRGGELF
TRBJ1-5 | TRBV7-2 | ASSLVGTGDYQPQH
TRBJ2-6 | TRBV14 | ASSHGGEGSGANVLT
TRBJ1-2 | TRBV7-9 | ASSLTGQGAVGYT
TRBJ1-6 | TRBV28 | ASSLFGGGHSPLH
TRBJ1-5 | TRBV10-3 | AISATGGGQPQH
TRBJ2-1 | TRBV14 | ASSQGLGLRAYNEQF
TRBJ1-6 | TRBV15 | ATSRDRFTGGYNSPLH
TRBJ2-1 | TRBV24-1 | ATSDPTSGAFNEQF
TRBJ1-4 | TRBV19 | ASSPNRGLGEKLF
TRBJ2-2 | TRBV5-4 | ASRNPGTANTGELF
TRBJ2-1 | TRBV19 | ASGREAFREQF